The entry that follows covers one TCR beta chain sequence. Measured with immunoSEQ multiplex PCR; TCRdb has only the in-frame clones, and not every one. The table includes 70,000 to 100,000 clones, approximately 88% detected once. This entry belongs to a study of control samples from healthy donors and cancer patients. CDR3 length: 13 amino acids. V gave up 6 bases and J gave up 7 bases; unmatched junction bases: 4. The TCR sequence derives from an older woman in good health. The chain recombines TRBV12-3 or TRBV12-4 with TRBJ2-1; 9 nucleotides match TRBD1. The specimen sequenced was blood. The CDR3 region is CASSRTGVNEQFF. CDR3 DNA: TGTGCCAGCAGCCGGACAGGGGTGAATGAGCAGTTCTTC.